The next 11 T cell receptor beta chains were all read from a single sample in a study of T cell changes during pregnancy in multiple sclerosis. Libraries were prepared by immunoSEQ multiplex PCR; TCRdb keeps only in-frame clonotypes and omits some of them. In the table there are under 40,000 clones, around nine tenths of which are singletons. Specimen: CD8+ T cells from peripheral blood mononuclear cells, collected before pregnancy. The receptors here all came from a female donor with multiple sclerosis, enrolled in a pregnancy study.

This clone was counted a few times. The chain combines TRBV30 with TRBJ1-1; TRBD1 is a possible D gene (6 bases). Trimming pared 5 bases from V and 0 bases from J, leaving 13 bases between. Germline V gene data show CDR1 as GTSNPN and CDR2 as SVGIG (reference sequence). The CDR3 runs 14 residues. The CDR3 spells CAWDPGHLNTEAFF. The CDR3 bases are TGTGCCTGGGATCCGGGACACTTGAACACTGAAGCTTTCTTT.

The V call is TRBV13, the J call TRBJ2-2; possible D gene TRBD1, 6 bases. Germline CDR1 PRHDT, CDR2 FYEKMQ (reference sequence). The CDR3 spans 15 residues. Deletions cut 6 bases from V and 3 bases from J, with 14 bases between. CDR3 nucleotide sequence: TGTGCCAGCAGGTCGTGGGCAGGGGACACCGGGGAGCTGTTTTTT. Protein sequence: CASRSWAGDTGELFF.

This clone was picked up one time. V is TRBV7-9 and J is TRBJ2-1; 12 nucleotides align to TRBD2. CDR1 is SEHNR, CDR2 FQNEAQ, per germline (reference sequence). This CDR3 contains 15 residues. The V and J ends lost 5 bases and 4 bases, in that order; junction bases with no gene match: 3. DNA of the CDR3: TGTGCCAGCAGCCCGACTAGCGGGGGATACAATGAGCAGTTCTTC. Encoded protein: CASSPTSGGYNEQFF.

The chain recombines TRBV10-3 with TRBJ2-7; perhaps TRBD1 as D (6 bases). The CDR3 has 13 amino acids. V lost 7 bases, J lost 6 bases, and 16 bases lay in between. Germline V gene lookup returns CDR1 ENHRY and CDR2 SYGVKD. CDR3 region: CAIKQPGASEQYF. In DNA, the CDR3 is TGTGCCATCAAGCAACCAGGGGCCTCCGAGCAGTACTTC.

Within the sample, this clone is medium-sized (0.01 to 0.1%). This chain connects TRBV4-1 to TRBJ2-2; TRBD1 is a possible D gene (6 bases). The CDR3 totals 15 residues. Germline loops: CDR1 MGHRA, CDR2 YSYEKL. V was shortened by 4 bases and J by 3 bases, with 12 bases between the two germline ends. CDR3 protein: CASSPRDTYTGELFF. The CDR3 DNA sequence: TGCGCCAGCAGCCCTCGGGACACTTACACCGGGGAGCTGTTTTTT.

The chain uses TRBV30 and TRBJ2-1; TRBD2 is a possible D gene (7 bases). Germline loops: CDR1 GTSNPN, CDR2 SVGIG (reference sequence). The length of the CDR3 is 15 residues. The V end lost 8 bases, the J end lost 0 bases, and 17 bases lay between the germline ends. The CDR3 loop reads CAREGGSGSYNEQFF. The DNA of the CDR3 is TGTGCCAGGGAGGGGGGGAGTGGCTCCTACAATGAGCAGTTCTTC. The whole variable domain, filled in from reference TRBV30 and TRBJ2-1, reads SQTIHQWPATLVQPVGSPLSLECTVEGTSNPNLYWYRQAAGRGLQLLFYSVGIGQISSEVPQNLSASRPQDRQFILSSKKLLLSDSGFYLCAREGGSGSYNEQFFGPGTRLTVL.

The chain links TRBV19 to TRBJ2-1; 9 bases fit TRBD1. Losses at the gene ends were 8 bases for V and 8 bases for J; bases not matched to a gene: 4. Germline CDR1 LNHDA, CDR2 SQIVND (reference sequence). The CDR3 runs 12 residues. The CDR3 loop reads CASGTGWDEQFF. The DNA for the CDR3 is TGTGCCAGTGGGACAGGGTGGGATGAGCAGTTCTTC.

The CDR3 is CSVLGTGNYGYTF. The CDR3, as DNA: TGCAGCGTCTTGGGGACAGGGAACTATGGCTACACCTTC. V gene TRBV29-1 combines with J gene TRBJ1-2, with 9 bases fitting TRBD1. The CDR3 has 13 residues. Germline V gene data show CDR1 as SQVTM and CDR2 as ANQGSEA. The V segment lost 6 bases and the J segment 2 bases; nucleotides outside the gene matches: 4.

The chain has TRBV7-6 and TRBJ2-5; weak D call: TRBD2 (7 bases). The CDR3 extends over 17 amino acids. Germline assignment: CDR1 SGHVS and CDR2 FNYEAQ. With 1 base removed from V and 1 base from J, the gap between germline ends came to 16 bases. The CDR3 is CASSLVGRGALQETQYF. The CDR3 nucleotides read TGTGCCAGCAGCTTAGTAGGCCGGGGGGCCCTCCAAGAGACCCAGTACTTC.

This chain uses TRBV2 with TRBJ2-7, with 7 bases that match TRBD1. The junction had 5 bases not matched to a gene; V was cut back by 2 bases and J by 4 bases. The CDR3 is 14 residues long. Germline-derived CDR1 and CDR2 are SNHLY and FYNNEI. This CDR3 reads CASSERPQGYEQYF. The DNA for the CDR3 is TGTGCCAGCAGTGAACGACCACAGGGGTACGAGCAGTACTTC.

This clone was seen once. V gene TRBV19 combines with J gene TRBJ2-7; maybe TRBD1 (6 bases). The CDR3 covers 13 residues. Trimming shortened V by 7 bases and J by 0 bases, and 10 bases separated the two germline ends. In germline, CDR1 is LNHDA, CDR2 SQIVND (reference sequence). The chain's CDR3 is CASTQGSSYEQYF. Here the CDR3 DNA reads TGTGCCAGTACTCAGGGGAGCTCCTACGAGCAGTACTTC.